The clone carrying this T cell receptor (beta chain) was detected only a few times. This specimen comes from a study of patients and donors after allogeneic stem cell transplantation. TCRdb processed the RT-PCR reads anew with MiXCR; each CDR3 protein has one entry. In the table there are some 960,000 distinct CDR3 sequences, roughly 18% of which are singletons. The CDR3 runs 13 residues. The germline V gene has CDR1 SQVTM and CDR2 ANQGSEA. The V gene lost 4 bases and the J gene lost 4 bases, with 13 bases spanning the gap. J is TRBJ1-1 and V is TRBV29-1; no clear D. The sequence came from a human donor who was either an allogeneic HSCT recipient or a stem cell or donor lymphocyte infusion donor (not recorded which). It is not recorded whose cells these are; they may come from a transplant donor. Sequencing used blood, either unsorted or a sorted T cell fraction (not recorded which). CDR3 sequence (DNA): TGCAGCGTTGCCCTTATCATGGCCACTGAAGCTTTCTTT. Translated, it gives CSVALIMATEAFF.